This TCR beta chain was obtained from a study of OX40 agonist ivuxolimab in advanced cancers. Study-wide background: Patients with hepatocellular carcinoma, melanoma, renal cell or head and neck cancer made up the dose-escalation patients.

The assay was immunoSEQ multiplex PCR, and TCRdb's table has in-frame clones only and misses some. The data hold 53,000 or so clones, with around 84% observed a single time. This CDR3 is built from 15 residues. Per the germline V gene, CDR1 is SGHRS and CDR2 is YFSETQ. With V trimmed by 1 base and J by 5 bases, 2 bases remained unmatched. This chain connects TRBV5-1 to TRBJ2-1, with 11 bases that match TRBD2. The source was CD4+ or CD8+ T cells sorted from blood, collected in a trial of the OX40 agonist ivuxolimab. The TCR comes from an adult with an advanced solid tumor such as melanoma, head and neck, liver or kidney cancer. The CDR3 region is CASSLTGLADNEQFF. As DNA, the CDR3 is TGCGCCAGCAGCTTGACGGGACTAGCGGACAATGAGCAGTTCTTC.